This section outlines one T cell receptor beta chain sequence together with its context. This record comes from a study of CD8+CD57+ T cells in acquired aplastic anemia. Trimming left V 6 bases short and J 1 base short, with 7 bases between. Germline V lookup: CDR1 LNHDA, CDR2 SQIVND (reference sequence). The length of the CDR3 is 13 residues. Researchers used genomic DNA as the template to profile TCR beta VDJ and CDR3. TCRdb independently ran MiXCR on the reads; one entry per CDR3 protein. The sample lists around 64,000 distinct CDR3 sequences; around 50% were seen once. V gene TRBV19 combines with J gene TRBJ1-3, with D hard to call. Sequencing used sorted CD4+, CD8+, or CD8+CD57+ T cells (not recorded which) from PBMCs. This receptor was identified in a human donor in good health, serving as a control. The CDR3, as DNA: TGTGCCAGTAGCGGGTTTTCTGGAAACACCATATATTTT. Protein sequence: CASSGFSGNTIYF.